These 22 T cell receptor beta chains originate from one sample sequenced in a study of blood T cell repertoires in COVID-19. Assay used: immunoSEQ multiplex PCR; TCRdb lists only in-frame clones, some missing. The table shows hundreds of thousands of clones, with 91% occurring only once. The material sequenced was peripheral blood. The receptors come from a woman aged 18-29 years who had recovered from COVID-19.

The chain carries TRBV5-1 and TRBJ1-2; TRBD1 matches at 11 bases. This CDR3 has 17 residues. The germline CDR1 and CDR2 sequences are SGHRS and YFSETQ. V lost 5 bases, J lost 8 bases, and 17 bases stayed unmatched. The CDR3 sequence is CASSSGTGGPQAWGYTF. For the CDR3, the DNA is TGCGCCAGCAGTTCAGGGACAGGGGGACCCCAAGCGTGGGGCTACACCTTC.

Comments on this clone: The same CDR3 can be traced to other DNA sequences in this sample. This chain uses TRBV4-3 with TRBJ1-2; D ambiguous. Trimming took 1 base from V and 4 from J, leaving 7 bases between them. CDR1 and CDR2 (germline): LGHNA, YSLEER. CDR3 length equals 13 residues. Written as DNA, the CDR3 is TGCGCCAGCAGCCAAGCTACCGCCTATGGCTACACCTTC. Its translation is CASSQATAYGYTF.

V is TRBV6-6 and J is TRBJ2-7, with 7 nucleotides matching TRBD2. CDR1 MNHNY and CDR2 SVGAGI come from the germline V gene (reference sequence). The V and J ends lost 5 bases and 5 bases, in that order; junction bases with no gene match: 15. The CDR3 spans 16 residues. CDR3 sequence: CASSQGGLAEVNEQYV. Here the CDR3 DNA reads TGTGCCAGCAGTCAGGGCGGGCTAGCGGAGGTGAACGAGCAGTACGTC.

The chain employs TRBV5-1 and TRBJ2-2, with D perhaps matching TRBD2 (6 bases). V shed 4 bases and J shed 5 bases, with 12 bases lying between them. The CDR3 covers 14 residues. Per germline, CDR1 SGHRS and CDR2 YFSETQ. In DNA form, the CDR3 reads TGCGCCAGCAGCATCGGGACTCGGACCGGGGAGCTGTTTTTT. Protein: CASSIGTRTGELFF.

V is TRBV21-1 and J is TRBJ2-1; the table's TRBD2 call for D was not verified on the DNA. TRBV21-1 counts as a pseudogene. The CDR3 has 15 residues. This chain's CDR3 is CASYLQREGFYEQFF. The CDR3 coding sequence is TGTGCCAGCTATCTCCAGCGGGAGGGCTTCTATGAGCAGTTCTTC.

V is TRBV19 and J is TRBJ2-6, with 10 nucleotides matching TRBD1. V lost 7 bases, J lost 0 bases, and 3 bases stayed unmatched. The CDR3 sequence is 16 residues long. CDR1 LNHDA and CDR2 SQIVND come from the germline V gene (reference sequence). The CDR3 spells CASTRTGGSGANVLTF. DNA for the CDR3: TGTGCCAGTACCCGGACAGGGGGCTCTGGGGCCAACGTCCTGACTTTC. Supplemented by reference TRBV19 and TRBJ2-6, the full variable domain reads DGGITQSPKYLFRKEGQNVTLSCEQNLNHDAMYWYRQDPGQGLRLIYYSQIVNDFQKGDIAEGYSVSREKKESFPLTVTSAQKNPTAFYLCASTRTGGSGANVLTFGAGSRLTVL.

J is TRBJ1-3 and V is TRBV5-1; D is undetermined. CDR3 length: 16 residues. In germline, CDR1 is SGHRS, CDR2 YFSETQ. V gave up 0 bases and J gave up 0 bases, with 10 bases separating them. DNA of the CDR3: TGCGCCAGCAGCTTGGTAGGCGGGAGCTCTGGAAACACCATATATTTT. Translated, it gives CASSLVGGSSGNTIYF. The full variable domain, its missing parts supplied by reference TRBV5-1 and TRBJ1-3, is KAGVTQTPRYLIKTRGQQVTLSCSPISGHRSVSWYQQTPGQGLQFLFEYFSETQRNKGNFPGRFSGRQFSNSRSEMNVSTLELGDSALYLCASSLVGGSSGNTIYFGEGSWLTVV.

This rearrangement joins TRBV27 to TRBJ1-2; perhaps TRBD1 as D (6 bases). V was trimmed by 5 bases and J by 0 bases, leaving 16 bases between them. The CDR3 runs 16 residues. Looked up from germline, CDR1 is MNHEY and CDR2 is SMNVEV (reference sequence). In nucleotides, the CDR3 is TGTGCCAGCAGTATCCGCGGCGGGGGCTCTAACTATGGCTACACCTTC. Translation gives CASSIRGGGSNYGYTF.

The chain recombines TRBV4-3 with TRBJ2-3, with D maybe TRBD2 (7 bases). Germline V gene data show CDR1 as LGHNA and CDR2 as YSLEER. Deletions cut 1 base from V and 5 bases from J, with 16 bases between. The CDR3 is 16 amino acids. CDR3 in DNA: TGCGCCAGCAGCCAAGCTCTCTGGGGGGGGCGAGATACGCAGTATTTT. This sequence encodes CASSQALWGGRDTQYF.

The chain joins TRBV27 to TRBJ1-6; D is unclear. Germline V gives CDR1 MNHEY, CDR2 SMNVEV (reference sequence). This CDR3 spans 14 amino acids. V lost 2 bases and J 6 bases, leaving 8 bases between the germline ends. The CDR3 DNA reads TGTGCCAGCAGTTTAGGACTAGCTAATTCACCCCTCCACTTT. Translated: CASSLGLANSPLHF.

The genes are TRBV29-1 and TRBJ2-1; 8 bases line up with TRBD1. The CDR3 sequence is 14 residues long. The junction had 5 bases not matched to a gene; V was cut back by 7 bases and J by 0 bases. Germline lookup yields CDR1 SQVTM and CDR2 ANQGSEA. The CDR3 here is CSATGTGSYNEQFF. In DNA, the CDR3 is TGCAGCGCCACCGGGACAGGCTCCTACAATGAGCAGTTCTTC.

The chain links TRBV7-2 to TRBJ1-1, with D uncertain. V was cut by 4 bases and J by 0 bases, with 6 bases left in between. This CDR3 has 13 residues. Germline V gives CDR1 SGHTA, CDR2 FQGNSA. The CDR3 loop reads CASSSLVNTEAFF. CDR3 coding DNA: TGTGCCAGCAGCTCCCTCGTGAACACTGAAGCTTTCTTT.

This sequence joins TRBV2 and TRBJ1-5; D perhaps matches TRBD1 (6 bases). Between the trimmed V and J ends, which lost 4 bases and 1 base, there was a span of 11 bases. Germline loops: CDR1 SNHLY, CDR2 FYNNEI. This CDR3 contains 15 residues. The CDR3 region is CASSGWTASNQPQHF. CDR3 DNA sequence: TGTGCCAGCAGTGGATGGACAGCAAGCAATCAGCCCCAGCATTTT.

V usage is TRBV19 and J usage is TRBJ2-2; D might be TRBD2 (6 bases). The CDR3 is 15 amino acids. From germline, CDR1 is LNHDA and CDR2 SQIVND (reference sequence). Deletions cut 5 bases from V and 0 bases from J, with 10 bases between. Here the CDR3 DNA reads TGTGCCAGTAGTCCAGGGACTGCGAACACCGGGGAGCTGTTTTTT. Translation gives CASSPGTANTGELFF.

With regard to this clone: An end of the junction differs from the germline gene, which may be a read error. V is TRBV2 and J is TRBJ2-1; D is unresolved. The CDR3 sequence is 14 residues long. Germline CDR1 reads SNHLY; CDR2 reads FYNNEI. The CDR3 DNA is TGTGCCAGCAGCGCTAGTACCTCCTCCAATGAGCAGTTCTTC. The encoded protein is CASSASTSSNEQFF. Combining the CDR3 with reference TRBV2 and TRBJ2-1 gives the whole variable domain EPEVTQTPSHQVTQMGQEVILRCVPISNHLYFYWYRQILGQKVEFLVSFYNNEISEKSEIFDDQFSVERPDGSNFTLKIRSTKLEDSAMYFCASSASTSSNEQFFGPGTRLTVL.

J is TRBJ2-7 and V is TRBV2; D is unclear. The V and J ends lost 6 bases and 4 bases respectively, with 13 bases between them. The CDR3 length is 13 residues. Germline CDR1 reads SNHLY; CDR2 reads FYNNEI. This CDR3 is CASSSAGRYEQYV. The DNA for the CDR3 is TGTGCCAGCAGCTCGGCAGGAAGATACGAGCAGTACGTC.

This clone has a handful of counts. The chain links TRBV20-1 to TRBJ2-3; D is undetermined. The CDR3 has 14 amino acids. Germline V gene lookup returns CDR1 DFQATT and CDR2 SNEGSKA (reference sequence). The V and J ends lost 3 bases and 1 base respectively, with 11 bases between them. The CDR3: CSASKGEGTDTQYF. The DNA for the CDR3 is TGCAGTGCTAGTAAAGGCGAGGGCACAGATACGCAGTATTTT.

This clone came up a few times. This same CDR3 is encoded by further DNA sequences in the sample. The chain uses TRBV7-9 and TRBJ2-2; D gene unclear. The CDR3 totals 12 residues. Trimming cost V 5 bases and J 2 bases, with 3 bases left between them. Germline-derived CDR1 and CDR2 are SEHNR and FQNEAQ (reference sequence). This chain's CDR3 is CASSLNTGELFF. CDR3 nucleotide sequence: TGTGCCAGCAGCCTAAACACCGGGGAGCTGTTTTTT.

V and J are TRBV7-9 and TRBJ1-5; 10 positions agree with TRBD1. Germline V gene lookup returns CDR1 SEHNR and CDR2 FQNEAQ (reference sequence). The ends lost 6 bases at V and 4 bases at J; junction bases unmatched: 6. This CDR3 has 15 amino acids. The chain's CDR3 is CASSPTGGPNQPQHF. In nucleotides, the CDR3 is TGTGCCAGCAGTCCGACAGGGGGCCCAAATCAGCCCCAGCATTTT.

This chain's CDR3 is CASSIVGKGSYTF. The CDR3 bases are TGTGCCAGTAGTATAGTAGGAAAGGGGAGCTACACCTTC. The chain uses TRBV19 and TRBJ1-2, with a tentative D call TRBD1 (5 bases). V dropped 1 base and J dropped 9 bases, with 12 bases sitting between them. Germline V gene data show CDR1 as LNHDA and CDR2 as SQIVND (reference sequence). This CDR3 has 13 residues.

The chain is built from TRBV5-8 and TRBJ1-1; a possible D gene is TRBD1 (6 bases). The CDR3 covers 16 residues. The V and J ends lost 4 bases and 6 bases respectively, with 22 bases between them. Germline V gene data show CDR1 as SGHTS and CDR2 as YDEGEE. Written as DNA, the CDR3 is TGTGCCAGCAGCAACCGGCGGCCGAAACAGGGAGCTGAAGCTTTCTTT. It translates to CASSNRRPKQGAEAFF.

The rearrangement uses TRBV5-8 and TRBJ1-2, with 7 bases matching TRBD1. The trim removed 4 bases at V and 1 base at J, leaving 10 bases unmatched. The CDR3 runs 16 residues. The germline CDR1 and CDR2 sequences are SGHTS and YDEGEE. Here the CDR3 reads CASSQPNRGNNYGYTF. The CDR3 bases are TGTGCCAGCAGCCAACCAAACAGGGGAAATAACTATGGCTACACCTTC. The full variable domain, with the rest looked up from reference TRBV5-8 and TRBJ1-2, is EAGVTQSPTHLIKTRGQQATLRCSPISGHTSVYWYQQALGLGLQFLLWYDEGEERNRGNFPPRFSGRQFPNYSSELNVNALELEDSALYLCASSQPNRGNNYGYTFGSGTRLTVV.